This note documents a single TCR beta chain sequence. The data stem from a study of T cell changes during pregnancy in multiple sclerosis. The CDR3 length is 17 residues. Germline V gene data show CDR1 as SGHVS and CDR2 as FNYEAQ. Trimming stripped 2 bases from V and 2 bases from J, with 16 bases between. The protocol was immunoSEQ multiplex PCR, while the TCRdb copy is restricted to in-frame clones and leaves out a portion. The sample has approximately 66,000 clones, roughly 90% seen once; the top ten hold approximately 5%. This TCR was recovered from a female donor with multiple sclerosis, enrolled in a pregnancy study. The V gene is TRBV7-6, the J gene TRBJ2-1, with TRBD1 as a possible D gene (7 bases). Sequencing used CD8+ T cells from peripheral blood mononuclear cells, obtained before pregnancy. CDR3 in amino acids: CASSLSRGVMAYNEQFF. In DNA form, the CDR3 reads TGTGCCAGCAGCTTATCCAGGGGGGTGATGGCCTACAATGAGCAGTTCTTC.